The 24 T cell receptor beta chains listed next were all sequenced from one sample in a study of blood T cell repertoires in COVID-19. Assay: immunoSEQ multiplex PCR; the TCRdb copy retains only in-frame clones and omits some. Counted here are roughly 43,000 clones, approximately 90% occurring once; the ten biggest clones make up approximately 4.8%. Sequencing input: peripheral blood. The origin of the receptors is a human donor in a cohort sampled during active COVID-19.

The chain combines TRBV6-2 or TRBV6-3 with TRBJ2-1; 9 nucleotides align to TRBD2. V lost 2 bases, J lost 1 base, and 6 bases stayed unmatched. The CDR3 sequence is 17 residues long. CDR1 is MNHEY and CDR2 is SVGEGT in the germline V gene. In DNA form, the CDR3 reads TGTGCCAGCAGTTACCGACCTAGCGGGACGTCCTACAATGAGCAGTTCTTC. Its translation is CASSYRPSGTSYNEQFF.

The CDR3 DNA reads TGCGCCAGCAGCCAAGATAGGGTGACTAAGGGCAATGAGCAGTTCTTC. It encodes CASSQDRVTKGNEQFF. This chain connects TRBV4-1 to TRBJ2-1, with D maybe TRBD2 (5 bases). Looked up from germline, CDR1 is MGHRA and CDR2 is YSYEKL. The CDR3 has 16 residues. V was cut by 0 bases and J by 6 bases, with 15 bases left in between.

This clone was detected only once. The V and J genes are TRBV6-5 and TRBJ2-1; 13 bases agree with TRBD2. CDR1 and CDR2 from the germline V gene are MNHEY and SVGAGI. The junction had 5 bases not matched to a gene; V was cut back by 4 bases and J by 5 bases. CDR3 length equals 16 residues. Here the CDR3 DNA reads TGTGCCAGCAGTTCGAGACTAGCGGGAGGAAACAATGAGCAGTTCTTC. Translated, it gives CASSSRLAGGNNEQFF.

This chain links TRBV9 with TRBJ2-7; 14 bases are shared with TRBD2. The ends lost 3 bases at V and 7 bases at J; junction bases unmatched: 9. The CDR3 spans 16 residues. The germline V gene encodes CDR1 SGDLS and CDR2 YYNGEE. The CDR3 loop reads CASSAQGLAGVGEQYF. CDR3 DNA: TGTGCCAGCAGCGCACAGGGACTAGCGGGAGTAGGGGAGCAGTACTTC. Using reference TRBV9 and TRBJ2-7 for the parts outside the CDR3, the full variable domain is DSGVTQTPKHLITATGQRVTLRCSPRSGDLSVYWYQQSLDQGLQFLIQYYNGEERAKGNILERFSAQQFPDLHSELNLSSLELGDSALYFCASSAQGLAGVGEQYFGPGTRLTVT.

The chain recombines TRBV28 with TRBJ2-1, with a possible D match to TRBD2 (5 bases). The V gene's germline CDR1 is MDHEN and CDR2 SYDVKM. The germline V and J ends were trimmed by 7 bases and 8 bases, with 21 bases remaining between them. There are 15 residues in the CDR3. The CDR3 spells CASTPRVGSVDEQFF. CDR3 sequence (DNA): TGTGCCAGCACCCCGAGGGTAGGATCCGTGGATGAGCAGTTCTTC. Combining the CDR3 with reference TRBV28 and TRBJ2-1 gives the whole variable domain DVKVTQSSRYLVKRTGEKVFLECVQDMDHENMFWYRQDPGLGLRLIYFSYDVKMKEKGDIPEGYSVSREKKERFSLILESASTNQTSMYLCASTPRVGSVDEQFFGPGTRLTVL.

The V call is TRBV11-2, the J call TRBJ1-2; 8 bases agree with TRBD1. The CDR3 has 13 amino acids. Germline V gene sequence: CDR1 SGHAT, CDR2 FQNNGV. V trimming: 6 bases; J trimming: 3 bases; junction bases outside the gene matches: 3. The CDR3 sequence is CASRTGVDYGYTF. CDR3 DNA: TGTGCCAGCAGGACAGGGGTTGACTATGGCTACACCTTC.

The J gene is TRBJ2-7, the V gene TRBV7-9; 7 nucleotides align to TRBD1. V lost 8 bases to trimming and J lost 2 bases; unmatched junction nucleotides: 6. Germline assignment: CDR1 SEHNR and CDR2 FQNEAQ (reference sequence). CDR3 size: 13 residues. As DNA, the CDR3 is TGTGCCAGCGGTACAGGGGTGACCTACGAGCAGTACTTC. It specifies CASGTGVTYEQYF.

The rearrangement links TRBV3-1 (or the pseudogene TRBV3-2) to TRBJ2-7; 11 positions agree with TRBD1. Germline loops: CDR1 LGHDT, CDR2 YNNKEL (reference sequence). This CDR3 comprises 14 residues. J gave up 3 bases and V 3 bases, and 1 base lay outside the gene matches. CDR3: CASSQGTGGYEQYF. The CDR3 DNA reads TGTGCCAGCAGCCAGGGGACAGGGGGCTACGAGCAGTACTTC.

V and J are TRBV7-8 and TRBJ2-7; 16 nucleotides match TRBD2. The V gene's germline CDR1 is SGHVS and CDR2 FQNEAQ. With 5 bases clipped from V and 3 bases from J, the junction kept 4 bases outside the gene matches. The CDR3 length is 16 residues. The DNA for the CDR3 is TGTGCCAGCAGCAGGGGACTAGCGGGAGGGGACTACGAGCAGTACTTC. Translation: CASSRGLAGGDYEQYF.

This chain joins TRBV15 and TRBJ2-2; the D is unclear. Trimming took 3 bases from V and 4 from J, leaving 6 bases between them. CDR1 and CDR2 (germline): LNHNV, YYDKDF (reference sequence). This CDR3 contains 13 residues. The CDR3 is CATSRAATGELFF. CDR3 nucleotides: TGTGCCACCAGCAGGGCCGCCACCGGGGAGCTGTTTTTT.

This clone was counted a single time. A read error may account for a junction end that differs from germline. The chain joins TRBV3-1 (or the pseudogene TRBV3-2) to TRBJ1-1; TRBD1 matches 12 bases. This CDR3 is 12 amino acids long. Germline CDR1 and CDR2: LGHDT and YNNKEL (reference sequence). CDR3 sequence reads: CASSPPGQGAVF. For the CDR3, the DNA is TGTGCCAGCAGCCCTCCGGGACAGGGGGCGGTCTTT.

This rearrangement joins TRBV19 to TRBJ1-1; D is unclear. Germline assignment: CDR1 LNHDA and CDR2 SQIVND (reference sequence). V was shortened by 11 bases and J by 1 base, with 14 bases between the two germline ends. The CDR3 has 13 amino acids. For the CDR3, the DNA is TGTGCCGCTTCCACAAGTTCGAACACTGAAGCTTTCTTT. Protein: CAASTSSNTEAFF.

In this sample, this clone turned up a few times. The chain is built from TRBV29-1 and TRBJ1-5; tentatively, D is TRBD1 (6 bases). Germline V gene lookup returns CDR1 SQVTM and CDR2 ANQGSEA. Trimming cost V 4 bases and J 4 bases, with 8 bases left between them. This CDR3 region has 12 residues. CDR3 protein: CSVAGANQPQHF. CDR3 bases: TGCAGCGTTGCAGGGGCGAATCAGCCCCAGCATTTT.

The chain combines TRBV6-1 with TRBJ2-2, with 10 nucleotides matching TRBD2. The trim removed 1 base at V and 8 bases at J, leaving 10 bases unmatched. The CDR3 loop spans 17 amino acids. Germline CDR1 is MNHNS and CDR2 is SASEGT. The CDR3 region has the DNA TGTGCCAGCAGTGAAGTGAAGCGGGAGGGGGGCTGGGGGGAGCTGTTTTTT. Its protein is CASSEVKREGGWGELFF.

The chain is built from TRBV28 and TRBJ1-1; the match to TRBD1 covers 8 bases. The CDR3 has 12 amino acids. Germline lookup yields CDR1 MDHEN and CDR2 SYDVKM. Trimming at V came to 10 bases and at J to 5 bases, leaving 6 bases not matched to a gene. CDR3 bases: TGTGCCATCAGGGACAGGCGAACTGAAGCTTTCTTT. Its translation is CAIRDRRTEAFF.

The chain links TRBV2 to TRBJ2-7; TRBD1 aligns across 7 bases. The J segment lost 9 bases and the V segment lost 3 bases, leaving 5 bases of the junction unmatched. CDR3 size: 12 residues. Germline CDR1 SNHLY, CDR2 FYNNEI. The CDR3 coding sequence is TGTGCCAGCAGTGATAGGGGGCTGGGGCAGTACTTC. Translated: CASSDRGLGQYF.

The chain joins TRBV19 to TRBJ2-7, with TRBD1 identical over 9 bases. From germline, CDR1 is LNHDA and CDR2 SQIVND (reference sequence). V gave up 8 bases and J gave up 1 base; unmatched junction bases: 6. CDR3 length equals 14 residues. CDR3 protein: CASQDRGQSYEQYF. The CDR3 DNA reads TGTGCCAGTCAGGACAGGGGACAATCCTACGAGCAGTACTTC.

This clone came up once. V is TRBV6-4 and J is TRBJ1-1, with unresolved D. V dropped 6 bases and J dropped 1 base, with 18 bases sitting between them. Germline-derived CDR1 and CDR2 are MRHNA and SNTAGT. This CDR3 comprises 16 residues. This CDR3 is CASSANWLPGNTEAFF. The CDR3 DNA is TGTGCCAGCAGCGCGAATTGGCTTCCGGGGAACACTGAAGCTTTCTTT.

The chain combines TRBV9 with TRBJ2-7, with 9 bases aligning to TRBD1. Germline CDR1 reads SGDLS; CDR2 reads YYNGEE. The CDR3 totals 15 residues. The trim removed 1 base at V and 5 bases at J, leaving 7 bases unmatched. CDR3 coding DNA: TGTGCCAGCAGCGTATGGACAGGGGATTCTGACGAGCAGTACTTC. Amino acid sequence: CASSVWTGDSDEQYF.

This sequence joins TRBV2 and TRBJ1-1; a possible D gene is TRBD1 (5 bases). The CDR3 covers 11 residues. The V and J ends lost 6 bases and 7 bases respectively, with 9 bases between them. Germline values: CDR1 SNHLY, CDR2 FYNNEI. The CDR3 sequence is CASSQTVEAFF. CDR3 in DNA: TGTGCCAGCAGCCAGACAGTTGAAGCTTTCTTT.

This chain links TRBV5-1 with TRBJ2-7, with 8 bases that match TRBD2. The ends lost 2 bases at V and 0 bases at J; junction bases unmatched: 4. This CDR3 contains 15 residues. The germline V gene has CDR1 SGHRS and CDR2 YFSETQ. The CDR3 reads CASSFSGTYSYEQYF. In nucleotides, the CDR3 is TGCGCCAGCAGCTTTAGCGGGACCTACTCCTACGAGCAGTACTTC.

The CDR3 here is CSVVGTGYGYTF. CDR3 bases: TGCAGCGTTGTTGGGACAGGGTATGGCTACACCTTC. This sequence joins TRBV29-1 and TRBJ1-2; 9 positions agree with TRBD1. The CDR3 consists of 12 residues. With V trimmed by 4 bases and J by 5 bases, 2 bases remained unmatched. Looked up from germline, CDR1 is SQVTM and CDR2 is ANQGSEA.

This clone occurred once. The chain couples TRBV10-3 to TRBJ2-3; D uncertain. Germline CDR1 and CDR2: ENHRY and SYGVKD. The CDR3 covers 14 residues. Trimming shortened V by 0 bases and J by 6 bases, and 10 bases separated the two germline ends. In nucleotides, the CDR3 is TGTGCCATCAGTGAGTCGACTCCTCTTGATACGCAGTATTTT. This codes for CAISESTPLDTQYF.

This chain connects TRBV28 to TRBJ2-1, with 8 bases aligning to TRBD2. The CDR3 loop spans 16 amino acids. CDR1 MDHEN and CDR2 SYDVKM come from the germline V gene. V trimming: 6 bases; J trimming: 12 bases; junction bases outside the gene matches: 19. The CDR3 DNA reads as TGTGCCAGCAGCCTAAATAGTTTCGGGAGGGATATTCTGCAGTTCTTC. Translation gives CASSLNSFGRDILQFF.